This T cell receptor beta chain was recorded in a study of blood T cell repertoires in COVID-19. About the research overall: The United States, Italy and Spain were the sources of the acute and convalescent COVID-19 samples. Sources were T cells, B-cell-depleted T cells, or PBMCs; the material itself was cDNA or gDNA.

Germline lookup yields CDR1 LNHDA and CDR2 SQIVND (reference sequence). This CDR3 has 15 residues. V was trimmed by 7 bases and J by 1 base, leaving 11 bases between them. As processed by the authors: Nucleated cell counts were estimated from reference gene primer amplification. TCRdb keeps only in-frame clones here, not all; method: immunoSEQ multiplex PCR. The DNA gave D and trimming, while V, J and clone size come from that table. Of 100,000 to 130,000 clones detected, just over 90% appear once; the ten largest clones hold over 1%. J is TRBJ2-6 and V is TRBV19, with D perhaps TRBD1 (5 bases). This receptor was identified in a woman younger than 45 with acute or convalescent COVID-19. The sample taken for sequencing was peripheral blood. The CDR3 DNA is TGTGCCAGTACCAAGGACAATTCTGGGGCCAACGTCCTGACTTTC. Protein product: CASTKDNSGANVLTF.